This T cell receptor (beta chain) was recorded in a study of OX40 agonist ivuxolimab in advanced cancers. CDR1 is SGHTS and CDR2 is YDEGEE in the germline V gene. CDR3 length: 14 amino acids. Unmatched junction bases numbered 3, after V lost 1 base and J lost 5 bases. A note on this clone: The antigen is not known.

Sequencing was performed with immunoSEQ multiplex PCR; in TCRdb, only in-frame clones are kept and a portion is missing. This repertoire shows 45,000 to 65,000 clones, about 80% found once; its top ten account for 3%. The study, taken as a whole, reports: Averaging showed that CD8+ T cells had more expanded clones than CD4+ did.

This clonotype was obtained from an adult with an advanced solid tumor such as melanoma, head and neck, liver or kidney cancer. The rearrangement uses TRBV5-8 and TRBJ2-5, with TRBD1 matching 9 bases. This sample comprised CD4+ or CD8+ T cells sorted from blood, obtained in a trial of the OX40 agonist ivuxolimab. As DNA, the CDR3 is TGTGCCAGCAGCTTGAACAGGGGGCGTGAGACCCAGTACTTC. Translated: CASSLNRGRETQYF.